This T cell receptor beta chain was recovered during a study of blood T cell repertoires in COVID-19. This clone was seen ten or more times. One end of the junction is discordant with germline, which a read error may explain. Sequencing was performed with immunoSEQ multiplex PCR; in TCRdb, only in-frame clones are kept and a portion is missing. Of roughly 180,000 clones in the sample, 75% to 85% were seen once. In germline, CDR1 is SGHTA, CDR2 FQGNSA. The CDR3 runs 17 residues. The clonotype originates from a woman between 40 and 55 years old with COVID-19, enrolled during active disease. The sequencing input was peripheral blood. The rearrangement joins TRBV7-2 to TRBJ2-1; 8 bases match TRBD2. CDR3 nucleotides: TGTGCCAGCAGCCCTTCCGGGACTAGAACCTCCCACAATGAGCAGTTCTTC. Its translation is CASSPSGTRTSHNEQFF.